This T cell receptor beta chain derives from a study of cytomegalovirus exposure and HLA in healthy donors. The PCR employed 60 Vbeta primers together with 13 Jbeta primers. Produced via immunoSEQ multiplex PCR; TCRdb's table is partial and in-frame only. The profile covers 90,000 to 150,000 clones, with 75% to 80% appearing a single time and 10% to 15% taken by the ten largest. On this clone: The target antigen is unknown.

Whole-study results and caveats: A few chains linked to CMV were shown in vitro to be specific for CMV antigens. CMV serostatus was the sole immune exposure data available. More clonal expansion characterized HLA-associated TCR beta chains than equally common others in a later analysis.

The germline CDR1 and CDR2 sequences are LNHNV and YYDKDF (reference sequence). V lost 2 bases to trimming and J lost 4 bases; unmatched junction nucleotides: 4. The CDR3 consists of 15 residues. The chain has TRBV15 and TRBJ2-2; 7 bases align to TRBD1. This sequence was found in a woman aged 40 to 50 in good health and CMV-seropositive. Sequencing was performed on PBMCs. CDR3 in amino acids: CATSRPDRTTGELFF. The CDR3 DNA is TGTGCCACCAGCAGACCGGACAGGACCACCGGGGAGCTGTTTTTT.